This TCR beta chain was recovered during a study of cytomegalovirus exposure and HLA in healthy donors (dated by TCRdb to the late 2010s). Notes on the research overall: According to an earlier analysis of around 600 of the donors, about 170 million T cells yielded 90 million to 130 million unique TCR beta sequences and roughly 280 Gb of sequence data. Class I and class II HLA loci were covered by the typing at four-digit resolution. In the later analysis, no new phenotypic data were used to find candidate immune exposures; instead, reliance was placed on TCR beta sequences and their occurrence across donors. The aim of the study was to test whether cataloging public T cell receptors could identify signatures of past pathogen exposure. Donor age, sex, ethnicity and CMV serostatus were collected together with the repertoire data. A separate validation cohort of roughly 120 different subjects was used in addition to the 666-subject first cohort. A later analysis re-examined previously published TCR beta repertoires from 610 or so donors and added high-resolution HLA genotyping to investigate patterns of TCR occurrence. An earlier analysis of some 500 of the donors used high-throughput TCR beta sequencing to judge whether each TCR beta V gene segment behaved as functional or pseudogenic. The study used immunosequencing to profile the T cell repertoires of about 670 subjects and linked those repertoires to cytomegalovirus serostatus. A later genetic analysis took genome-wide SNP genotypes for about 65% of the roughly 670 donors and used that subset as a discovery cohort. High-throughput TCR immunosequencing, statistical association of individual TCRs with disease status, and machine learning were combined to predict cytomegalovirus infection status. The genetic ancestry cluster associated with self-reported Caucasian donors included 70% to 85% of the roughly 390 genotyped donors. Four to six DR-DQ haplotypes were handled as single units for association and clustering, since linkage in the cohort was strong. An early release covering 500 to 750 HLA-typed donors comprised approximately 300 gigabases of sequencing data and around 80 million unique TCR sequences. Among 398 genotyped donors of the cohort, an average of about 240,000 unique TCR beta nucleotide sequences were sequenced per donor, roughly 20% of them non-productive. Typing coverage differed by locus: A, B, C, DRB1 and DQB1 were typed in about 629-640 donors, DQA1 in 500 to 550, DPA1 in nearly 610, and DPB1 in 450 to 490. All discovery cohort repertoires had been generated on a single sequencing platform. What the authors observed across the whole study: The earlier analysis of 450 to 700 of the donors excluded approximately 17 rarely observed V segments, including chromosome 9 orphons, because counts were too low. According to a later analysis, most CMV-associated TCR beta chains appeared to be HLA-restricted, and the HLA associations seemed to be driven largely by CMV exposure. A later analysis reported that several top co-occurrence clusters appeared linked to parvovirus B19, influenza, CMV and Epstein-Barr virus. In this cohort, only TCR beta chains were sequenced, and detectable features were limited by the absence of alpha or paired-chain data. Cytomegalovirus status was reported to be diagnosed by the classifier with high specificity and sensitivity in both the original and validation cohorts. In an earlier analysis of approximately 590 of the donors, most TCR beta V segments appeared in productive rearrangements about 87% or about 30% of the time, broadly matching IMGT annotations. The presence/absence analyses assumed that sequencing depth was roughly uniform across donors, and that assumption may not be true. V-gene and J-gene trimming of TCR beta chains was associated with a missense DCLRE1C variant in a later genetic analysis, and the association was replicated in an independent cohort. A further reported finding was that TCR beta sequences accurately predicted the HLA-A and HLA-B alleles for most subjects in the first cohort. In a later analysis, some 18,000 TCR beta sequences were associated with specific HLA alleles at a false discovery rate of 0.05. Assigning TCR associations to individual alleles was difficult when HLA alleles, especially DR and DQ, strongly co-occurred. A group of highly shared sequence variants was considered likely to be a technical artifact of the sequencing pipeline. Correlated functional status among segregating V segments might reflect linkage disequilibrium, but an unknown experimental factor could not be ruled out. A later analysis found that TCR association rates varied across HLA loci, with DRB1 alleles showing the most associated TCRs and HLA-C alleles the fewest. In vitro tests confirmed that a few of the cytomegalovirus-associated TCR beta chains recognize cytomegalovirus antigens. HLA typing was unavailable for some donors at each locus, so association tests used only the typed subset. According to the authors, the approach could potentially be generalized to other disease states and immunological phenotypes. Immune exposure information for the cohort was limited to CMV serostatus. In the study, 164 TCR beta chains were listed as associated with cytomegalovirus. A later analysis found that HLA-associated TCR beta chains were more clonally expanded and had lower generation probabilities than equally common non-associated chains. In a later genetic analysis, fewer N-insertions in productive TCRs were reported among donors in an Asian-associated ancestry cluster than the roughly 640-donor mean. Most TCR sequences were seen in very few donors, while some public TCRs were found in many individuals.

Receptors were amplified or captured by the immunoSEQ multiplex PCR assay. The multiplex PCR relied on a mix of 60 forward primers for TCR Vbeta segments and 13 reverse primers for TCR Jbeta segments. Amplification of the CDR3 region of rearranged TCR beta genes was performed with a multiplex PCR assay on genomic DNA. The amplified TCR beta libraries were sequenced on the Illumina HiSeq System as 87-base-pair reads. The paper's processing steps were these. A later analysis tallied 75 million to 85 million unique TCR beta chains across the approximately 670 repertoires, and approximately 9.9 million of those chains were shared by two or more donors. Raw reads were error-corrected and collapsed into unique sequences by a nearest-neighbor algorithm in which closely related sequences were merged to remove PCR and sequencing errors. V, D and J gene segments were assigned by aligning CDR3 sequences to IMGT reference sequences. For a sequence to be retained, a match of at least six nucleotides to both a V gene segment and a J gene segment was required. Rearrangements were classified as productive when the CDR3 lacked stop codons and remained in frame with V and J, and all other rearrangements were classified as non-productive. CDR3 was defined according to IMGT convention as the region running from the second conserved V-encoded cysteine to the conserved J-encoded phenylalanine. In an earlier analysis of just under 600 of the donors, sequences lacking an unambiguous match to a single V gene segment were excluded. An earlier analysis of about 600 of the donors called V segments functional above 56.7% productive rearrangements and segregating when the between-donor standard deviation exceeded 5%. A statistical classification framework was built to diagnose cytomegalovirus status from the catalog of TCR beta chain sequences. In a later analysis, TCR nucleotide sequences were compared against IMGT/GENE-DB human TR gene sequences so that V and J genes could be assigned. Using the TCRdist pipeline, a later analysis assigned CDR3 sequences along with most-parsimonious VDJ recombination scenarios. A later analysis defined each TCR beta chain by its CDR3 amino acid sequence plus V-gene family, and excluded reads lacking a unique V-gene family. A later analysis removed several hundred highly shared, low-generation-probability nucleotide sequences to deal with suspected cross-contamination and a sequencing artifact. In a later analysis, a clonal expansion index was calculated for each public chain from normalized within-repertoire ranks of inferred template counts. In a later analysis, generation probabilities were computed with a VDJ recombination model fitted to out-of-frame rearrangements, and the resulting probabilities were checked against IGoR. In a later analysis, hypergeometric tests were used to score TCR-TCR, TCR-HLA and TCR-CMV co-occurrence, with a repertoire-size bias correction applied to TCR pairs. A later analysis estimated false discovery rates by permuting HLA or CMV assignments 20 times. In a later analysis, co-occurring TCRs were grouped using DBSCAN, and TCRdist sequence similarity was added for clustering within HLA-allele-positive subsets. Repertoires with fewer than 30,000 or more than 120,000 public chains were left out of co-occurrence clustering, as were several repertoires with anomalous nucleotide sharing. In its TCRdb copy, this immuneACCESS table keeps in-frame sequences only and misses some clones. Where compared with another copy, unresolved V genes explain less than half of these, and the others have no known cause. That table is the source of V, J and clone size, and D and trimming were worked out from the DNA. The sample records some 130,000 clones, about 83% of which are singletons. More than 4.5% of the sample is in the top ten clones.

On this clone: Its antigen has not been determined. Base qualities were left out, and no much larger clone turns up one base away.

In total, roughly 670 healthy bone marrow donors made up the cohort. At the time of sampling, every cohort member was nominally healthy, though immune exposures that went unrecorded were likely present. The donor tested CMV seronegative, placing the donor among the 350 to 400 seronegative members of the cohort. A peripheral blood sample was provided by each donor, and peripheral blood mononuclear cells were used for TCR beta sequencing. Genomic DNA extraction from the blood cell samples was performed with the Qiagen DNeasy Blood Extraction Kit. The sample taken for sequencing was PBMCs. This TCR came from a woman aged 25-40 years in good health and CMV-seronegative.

Read as DNA, the sequence is TGCGCCAGCAGCTCGCGACTAGCGGGAGGAGGGGCAGATACGCAGTATTTT. This translates into CASSSRLAGGGADTQYF. The chain employs TRBV5-1 and TRBJ2-3, with 13 central nucleotides matching TRBD2. Trimming takes 3 bases off V and 4 bases off J; junction bases not matched to a gene: 8. Sequences SGHRS (CDR1) and YFSETQ (CDR2) are obtained from the germline V gene. The CDR3 spans 17 residues, from the cysteine through the phenylalanine. CDR3 DNA only is kept here, 51 bases in frame from base 1.